What follows are 15 T cell receptor beta chains derived from one specimen sequenced in a study of blood T cell repertoires in COVID-19 (dated by TCRdb to 2019 to 2021). Library preparation used the immunoSEQ multiplex PCR assay. This is the immuneACCESS table as TCRdb keeps it, with only in-frame sequences that have V and J called. A part of the clones is gone; compared with another copy, unresolved V genes explain less than half, and the rest is unexplained. The sample table shows tens of thousands of clones, and about 76% are seen once. The top ten clonotypes cover 15% to 20% of the sample. The specimen was peripheral blood. The source of these receptors is an elderly woman with active or convalescent COVID-19.

Remarks on this clone: An end of the junction does not agree with germline; a read error may underlie this. In nucleotides, the CDR3 is TGTGCCAGTATTATACACGGCCGGGGGGCCGGCACCGGGGAGCTGTTTTTT. This encodes CASIIHGRGAGTGELFF. This chain uses TRBV19 with TRBJ2-2; possible D gene TRBD2, 7 bases. CDR3 length: 17 residues. Germline CDR1 LNHDA, CDR2 SQIVND (reference sequence).

V and J are TRBV12-5 and TRBJ1-2, with D tentatively TRBD1 (6 bases). The CDR3 sequence is 17 residues long. V was trimmed by 1 base and J by 4 bases, leaving 19 bases between them. Germline V gene sequence: CDR1 LGHNT, CDR2 FRNRAP. The CDR3 DNA reads TGTGCTAGTGGTTTGGCACTCCGGGGGGGCCAAGGCTATGGCTACACCTTC. It is translated as CASGLALRGGQGYGYTF.

This clone occurred once. The V and J genes are TRBV10-3 and TRBJ1-5; possible D gene TRBD1, 6 bases. Germline lookup yields CDR1 ENHRY and CDR2 SYGVKD. The CDR3 covers 16 residues. The V and J ends lost 6 bases and 0 bases respectively, with 15 bases between them. CDR3 region: CAISPEGTLSNQPQHF. CDR3 DNA: TGTGCCATCAGCCCCGAGGGGACACTTAGCAATCAGCCCCAGCATTTT.

The rearrangement links TRBV27 to TRBJ2-5; weak D call: TRBD2 (5 bases). Trimming cost V 11 bases and J 5 bases, with 18 bases left between them. The germline V gene encodes CDR1 MNHEY and CDR2 SMNVEV (reference sequence). The CDR3 is 13 amino acids. Here the CDR3 reads CAPHPGGLETQYF. DNA for the CDR3: TGTGCCCCCCACCCAGGAGGCCTTGAGACCCAGTACTTC.

The chain employs TRBV19 and TRBJ1-1; TRBD1 might be the D (5 bases). CDR3 size: 13 residues. Trimming shortened V by 9 bases and J by 1 base, and 12 bases separated the two germline ends. Germline CDR1 and CDR2: LNHDA and SQIVND (reference sequence). The CDR3 here is CASERQRNTEAFF. CDR3 bases: TGTGCCAGCGAGAGACAGAGGAACACTGAAGCTTTCTTT. Variable domain in full (rest from reference TRBV19 and TRBJ1-1): DGGITQSPKYLFRKEGQNVTLSCEQNLNHDAMYWYRQDPGQGLRLIYYSQIVNDFQKGDIAEGYSVSREKKESFPLTVTSAQKNPTAFYLCASERQRNTEAFFGQGTRLTVV.

This rearrangement joins TRBV28 to TRBJ2-7; 9 nucleotides agree with TRBD1. CDR1 MDHEN and CDR2 SYDVKM come from the germline V gene. The CDR3 length is 22 residues. The V gene end was trimmed by 5 bases and the J gene end by 1 base; junction bases not matched to a gene: 27. CDR3 sequence: CASSTGQGRRRLGDRVSYEQYF. The CDR3 DNA follows: TGTGCCAGCAGTACCGGACAGGGGAGGCGGCGGCTGGGGGACCGAGTATCCTACGAGCAGTACTTC.

The chain is built from TRBV30 and TRBJ2-3; 8 positions match TRBD2. V shed 5 bases and J 3 bases; nucleotides not matched to a gene: 7. Looked up from germline, CDR1 is GTSNPN and CDR2 is SVGIG (reference sequence). This CDR3 is built from 14 residues. The CDR3 nucleotides are TGTGCCTGGGGCACCGGGGGGGCAACAGATACGCAGTATTTT. Translation gives CAWGTGGATDTQYF. Supplemented by reference TRBV30 and TRBJ2-3, the full variable domain reads SQTIHQWPATLVQPVGSPLSLECTVEGTSNPNLYWYRQAAGRGLQLLFYSVGIGQISSEVPQNLSASRPQDRQFILSSKKLLLSDSGFYLCAWGTGGATDTQYFGPGTRLTVL.

V is TRBV2 and J is TRBJ2-7; 7 bases line up with TRBD2. Germline-derived CDR1 and CDR2 are SNHLY and FYNNEI. J was trimmed by 4 bases and V by 5 bases; bases with no gene match: 8. The CDR3 runs to 14 residues. CDR3 amino acids: CASSSQTSWYEQYF. CDR3 nucleotides: TGTGCCAGCAGTTCACAGACTAGCTGGTACGAGCAGTACTTC.

The chain recombines TRBV24-1 with TRBJ1-2; no definite D call. The CDR3 is 17 amino acids. Per the germline V gene, CDR1 is KGHDR and CDR2 is SFDVKD. With 4 bases removed from V and 0 bases from J, the gap between germline ends came to 17 bases. CDR3 sequence reads: CATSESRNALANYGYTF. The CDR3 DNA follows: TGTGCCACCAGTGAGTCGCGTAATGCCCTGGCTAACTATGGCTACACCTTC.

This sequence joins TRBV5-6 and TRBJ1-6; D remains unclear. The CDR3 runs to 14 residues. Deletions cut 4 bases from V and 8 bases from J, with 13 bases between. Germline V gene lookup returns CDR1 SGHDT and CDR2 YYEEEE. The CDR3 sequence is CASSPQDFYSPLHF. CDR3 in DNA: TGTGCCAGCAGCCCTCAGGATTTTTATTCACCCCTCCACTTT.

The rearrangement joins TRBV27 to TRBJ2-7; weak D call: TRBD2 (5 bases). The CDR3 contains 14 residues. Germline-derived CDR1 and CDR2 are MNHEY and SMNVEV (reference sequence). Trimming removed 3 bases at V and 7 bases at J, with 16 bases between. The CDR3 region is CASSLTGSTREQYF. The DNA for the CDR3 is TGTGCCAGCAGTTTGACGGGGTCTACTCGGGAGCAGTACTTC.

This clone was recorded once. The genes are TRBV3-1 (or the pseudogene TRBV3-2) and TRBJ2-7, with unresolved D. The CDR3 has 14 residues. CDR1 LGHDT and CDR2 YNNKEL come from the germline V gene (reference sequence). V was cut by 1 base and J by 2 bases, with 9 bases left in between. Here the CDR3 reads CASSQGSFPYEQYF. The CDR3 region has the DNA TGTGCCAGCAGCCAAGGTTCCTTTCCCTACGAGCAGTACTTC.

This clone turned up a few times. The rearrangement joins TRBV10-1 to TRBJ2-7; D is perhaps TRBD1 (7 bases). The CDR3 runs to 14 residues. The germline V gene encodes CDR1 WNHNN and CDR2 SYGVQD (reference sequence). The V gene lost 2 bases and the J gene lost 3 bases, with 11 bases spanning the gap. CDR3 in DNA: TGCGCCAGCAGTGAGAGGCAGGGGGGCTACGAGCAGTACTTC. It yields the protein CASSERQGGYEQYF.

This CDR3 is CASSLGGKDNSPLHF. The CDR3 DNA reads TGTGCCAGCAGCTTAGGCGGAAAAGATAATTCACCCCTCCACTTT. The chain links TRBV7-8 to TRBJ1-6, with D uncertain. This CDR3 is 15 amino acids long. Germline CDR1 reads SGHVS; CDR2 reads FQNEAQ. Trimming took off 1 base at V and 5 bases at J, with 9 bases between the two ends.

The J gene is TRBJ2-7, the V gene TRBV28; TRBD1 aligns across 8 bases. After removal of 3 bases from V and 3 bases from J, the junction contained 4 bases not matched to a gene. Per germline, CDR1 MDHEN and CDR2 SYDVKM. The length of the CDR3 is 14 residues. As DNA, the CDR3 is TGTGCCAGCAGTTTCTCCGACAGGGGCTACGAGCAGTACTTC. Translation: CASSFSDRGYEQYF.